A single sample is the source of the 8 T cell receptor beta chains below, sequenced in a study of cytomegalovirus exposure and HLA in healthy donors. PCR amplification relied on 60 Vbeta primers (plus 13 Jbeta primers). The data were produced by immunoSEQ multiplex PCR, yet TCRdb's version contains in-frame clones alone and is incomplete. This table holds around 170,000 clones, roughly four fifths found once. Source material: PBMCs. Receptor source: a woman younger than 30 in good health and CMV-seronegative.

The chain is built from TRBV7-9 and TRBJ1-5; maybe TRBD1 (5 bases). This CDR3 region has 15 residues. Deletions cut 5 bases from V and 4 bases from J, with 15 bases between. Germline assignment: CDR1 SEHNR and CDR2 FQNEAQ (reference sequence). The CDR3 DNA reads as TGTGCCAGCAGCCCGGACCAGGGTTTGAATCAGCCCCAGCATTTT. It yields the protein CASSPDQGLNQPQHF.

The rearrangement joins TRBV15 to TRBJ2-7; 9 nucleotides agree with TRBD1. The V and J ends lost 4 bases and 6 bases, in that order; junction bases with no gene match: 10. This CDR3 spans 15 amino acids. Germline CDR1 and CDR2: LNHNV and YYDKDF (reference sequence). In DNA, the CDR3 is TGTGCCACCAGCAAGCCGGGACAGGGCTTTTTCGAGCAGTACTTC. Amino acid sequence: CATSKPGQGFFEQYF.

The table lists this clone with a count of one. The chain recombines TRBV5-1 with TRBJ1-2, with D perhaps TRBD1 (6 bases). Trimming stripped 3 bases from V and 1 base from J, with 16 bases between. The CDR3 length is 16 residues. Germline V CDR1 and CDR2: SGHRS, YFSETQ. The CDR3 DNA is TGCGCCAGCAGCTCCGATGCGGGGGGCCTTAACTATGGCTACACCTTC. Protein sequence: CASSSDAGGLNYGYTF.

V gene TRBV5-1 combines with J gene TRBJ2-1, with D possibly being TRBD2 (6 bases). The CDR3 length is 14 residues. Germline CDR1 is SGHRS and CDR2 is YFSETQ. V dropped 7 bases and J dropped 4 bases, with 15 bases sitting between them. CDR3 protein: CASQRDSIYNEQFF. The CDR3 nucleotides are TGCGCCAGCCAACGGGACTCCATTTACAATGAGCAGTTCTTC.

This chain links TRBV6-5 with TRBJ2-3; 10 bases fit TRBD2. The trim removed 6 bases at V and 4 bases at J, leaving 7 bases unmatched. This CDR3 region has 15 residues. The germline V gene has CDR1 MNHEY and CDR2 SVGAGI. The CDR3 sequence: CASSRSGGASDTQYF. The DNA for the CDR3 is TGTGCCAGCAGCCGCAGCGGGGGGGCGTCAGATACGCAGTATTTT.

The chain has TRBV18 and TRBJ1-2, with D possibly being TRBD1 (5 bases). Trimming stripped 4 bases from V and 8 bases from J, with 20 bases between. From germline, CDR1 is KGHSH and CDR2 LQKENI. The CDR3 consists of 15 residues. The CDR3 DNA reads as TGTGCCAGCTCACTTTCGTCGGCCCTCCAGGGAGGCTACACCTTC. Amino acids: CASSLSSALQGGYTF.

V gene TRBV10-2 combines with J gene TRBJ2-1; 7 bases are shared with TRBD2. Germline CDR1 reads WSHSY; CDR2 reads SAAADI. The CDR3 is 16 residues long. V was pared by 0 bases and J by 3 bases, with 5 bases of the junction left unmatched. This CDR3 reads CASSESRGGIYNEQFF. The CDR3 DNA follows: TGCGCCAGCAGTGAGTCAAGGGGAGGGATCTACAATGAGCAGTTCTTC.

The chain is built from TRBV29-1 and TRBJ2-1; 7 positions agree with TRBD2. With 7 bases clipped from V and 12 bases from J, the junction kept 15 bases outside the gene matches. The CDR3 is 13 amino acids. The V gene's germline CDR1 is SQVTM and CDR2 ANQGSEA. CDR3 amino acids: CSGTGTMVHGQFF. Here the CDR3 DNA reads TGCAGCGGAACCGGGACTATGGTCCATGGGCAGTTCTTC.